The entry below gives a single T cell receptor (beta chain) sequence along with its context. There are 17 residues in the CDR3. V was cut by 1 base and J by 5 bases, with 18 bases left in between. Germline assignment: CDR1 SGHRS and CDR2 YFSETQ. Method: immunoSEQ multiplex PCR; TCRdb's copy keeps in-frame clones and lacks some. This sample has nearly 350,000 clones, with about 93% found just once. The sample comes from a study of blood T cell repertoires in COVID-19. Across the study: There were acute and convalescent COVID-19 samples, and they came from the United States, Italy and Spain. The cDNA or gDNA used as material had been derived from T cells, B-cell-depleted T cells, or PBMCs.

The clonotype comes from a woman aged 18-29 years who had recovered from COVID-19. The rearrangement uses TRBV5-1 and TRBJ2-2, with D possibly being TRBD2 (6 bases). Sequencing was performed on peripheral blood. The CDR3 DNA reads TGCGCCAGCAGCTTGTTCCTATCTAGCGTGCATACCGGGGAGCTGTTTTTT. This sequence encodes CASSLFLSSVHTGELFF. Together with reference TRBV5-1 and TRBJ2-2, the CDR3 gives the full variable domain: KAGVTQTPRYLIKTRGQQVTLSCSPISGHRSVSWYQQTPGQGLQFLFEYFSETQRNKGNFPGRFSGRQFSNSRSEMNVSTLELGDSALYLCASSLFLSSVHTGELFFGEGSRLTVL.